This T cell receptor beta chain was identified during a study of cytomegalovirus exposure and HLA in healthy donors. This clone was detected only once. This specimen includes other DNA sequences encoding the same CDR3. The CDR3 totals 11 residues. V gave up 4 bases and J gave up 5 bases, with 5 bases separating them. CDR1 is SNHLY, CDR2 FYNNEI, per germline. It was with 60 Vbeta and 13 Jbeta primers that the PCR ran. Assay: immunoSEQ multiplex PCR; the TCRdb copy retains only in-frame clones and omits some. The table shows fewer than 150,000 clones, with less than 85% occurring only once. The rearrangement uses TRBV2 and TRBJ1-1; D ambiguous. The clonotype comes from a man aged 35-49 years in good health and CMV-seropositive. Sequencing used PBMCs. The CDR3 spells CASSGRTEAFF. The CDR3 bases are TGTGCCAGCAGTGGCAGGACTGAAGCTTTCTTT.